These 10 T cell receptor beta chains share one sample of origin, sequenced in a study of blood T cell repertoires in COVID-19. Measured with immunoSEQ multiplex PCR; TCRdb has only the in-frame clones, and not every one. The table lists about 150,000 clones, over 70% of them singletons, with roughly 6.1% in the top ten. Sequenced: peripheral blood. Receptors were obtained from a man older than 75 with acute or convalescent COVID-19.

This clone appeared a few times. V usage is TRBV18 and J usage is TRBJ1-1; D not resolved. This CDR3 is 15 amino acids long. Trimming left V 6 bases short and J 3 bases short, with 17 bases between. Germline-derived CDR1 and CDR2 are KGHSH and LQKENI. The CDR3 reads CASSHEGGSYTEAFF. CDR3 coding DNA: TGTGCCAGCTCCCACGAGGGCGGGTCATACACTGAAGCTTTCTTT.

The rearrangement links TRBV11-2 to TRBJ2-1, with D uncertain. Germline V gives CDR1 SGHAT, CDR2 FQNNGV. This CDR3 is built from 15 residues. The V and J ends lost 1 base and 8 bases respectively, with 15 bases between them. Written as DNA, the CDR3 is TGTGCCAGCAGCTTAGGGCTACCGGGTCGGGATGAGCAGTTCTTC. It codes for CASSLGLPGRDEQFF.

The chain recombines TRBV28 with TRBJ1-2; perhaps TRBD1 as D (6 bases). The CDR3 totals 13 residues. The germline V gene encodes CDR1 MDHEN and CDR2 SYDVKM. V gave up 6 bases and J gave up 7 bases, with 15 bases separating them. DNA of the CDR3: TGTGCCAGCAGCGAGATGATAGGGGGTGGCTACACCTTC. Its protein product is CASSEMIGGGYTF.

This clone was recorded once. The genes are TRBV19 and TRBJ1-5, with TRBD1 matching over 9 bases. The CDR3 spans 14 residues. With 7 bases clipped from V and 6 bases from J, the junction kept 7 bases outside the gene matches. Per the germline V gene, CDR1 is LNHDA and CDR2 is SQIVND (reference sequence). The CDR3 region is CASNNRGRVQPQHF. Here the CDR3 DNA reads TGTGCCAGTAATAACAGGGGGCGCGTTCAGCCCCAGCATTTT.

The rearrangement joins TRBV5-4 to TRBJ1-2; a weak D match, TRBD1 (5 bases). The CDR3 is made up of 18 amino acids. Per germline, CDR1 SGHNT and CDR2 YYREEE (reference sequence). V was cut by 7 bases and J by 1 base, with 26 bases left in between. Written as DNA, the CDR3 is TGTGCCAGCTCCTCCCAGGGTTTGCAAAACCGCGATAACTATGGCTACACCTTC. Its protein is CASSSQGLQNRDNYGYTF.

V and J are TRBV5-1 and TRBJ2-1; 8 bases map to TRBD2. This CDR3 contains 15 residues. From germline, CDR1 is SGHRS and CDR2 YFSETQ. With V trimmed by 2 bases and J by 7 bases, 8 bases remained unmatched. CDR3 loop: CASSFGLAGPNEQFF. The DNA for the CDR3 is TGCGCCAGCAGCTTCGGACTAGCCGGCCCGAATGAGCAGTTCTTC.

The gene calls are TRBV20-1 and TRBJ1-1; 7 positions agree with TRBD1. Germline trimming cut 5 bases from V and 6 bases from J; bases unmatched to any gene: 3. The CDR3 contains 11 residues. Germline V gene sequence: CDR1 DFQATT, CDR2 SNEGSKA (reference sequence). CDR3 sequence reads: CSADRVPEAFF. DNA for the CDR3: TGCAGTGCTGACAGGGTGCCTGAAGCTTTCTTT.

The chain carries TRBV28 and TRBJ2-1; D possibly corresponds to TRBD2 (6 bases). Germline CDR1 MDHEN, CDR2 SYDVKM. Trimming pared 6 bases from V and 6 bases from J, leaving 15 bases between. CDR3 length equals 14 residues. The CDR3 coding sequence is TGTGCCAGCAGGCTCCGCGGGGCATCCAATGAGCAGTTCTTC. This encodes CASRLRGASNEQFF.

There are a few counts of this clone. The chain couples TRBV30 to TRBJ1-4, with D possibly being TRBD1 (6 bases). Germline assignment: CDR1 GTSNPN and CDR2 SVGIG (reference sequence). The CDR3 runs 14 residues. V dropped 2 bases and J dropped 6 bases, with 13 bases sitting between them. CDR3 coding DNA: TGTGCCTGGAGTAGGGGGGGGATTTATGAAAAACTGTTTTTT. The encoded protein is CAWSRGGIYEKLFF.

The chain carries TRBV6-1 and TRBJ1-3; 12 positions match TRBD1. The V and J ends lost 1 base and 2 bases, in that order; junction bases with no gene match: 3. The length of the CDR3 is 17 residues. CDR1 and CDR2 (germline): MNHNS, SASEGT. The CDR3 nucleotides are TGTGCCAGCAGTGAAGTGGGGACAGGGGGCACTGGAAACACCATATATTTT. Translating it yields CASSEVGTGGTGNTIYF.